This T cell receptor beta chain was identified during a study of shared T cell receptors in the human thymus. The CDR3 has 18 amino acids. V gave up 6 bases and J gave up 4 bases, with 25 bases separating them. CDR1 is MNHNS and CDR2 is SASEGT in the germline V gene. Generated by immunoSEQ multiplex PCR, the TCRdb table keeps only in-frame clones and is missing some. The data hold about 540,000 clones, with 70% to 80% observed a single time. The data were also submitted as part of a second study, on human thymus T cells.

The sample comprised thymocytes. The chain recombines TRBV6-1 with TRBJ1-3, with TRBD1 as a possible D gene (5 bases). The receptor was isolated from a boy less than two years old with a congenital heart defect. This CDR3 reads CASSETGVLEPRGNTIYF. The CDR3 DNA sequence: TGTGCCAGCAGCGAAACGGGGGTATTGGAGCCAAGAGGAAACACCATATATTTT.